This T cell receptor (beta chain) was captured in a study of cytomegalovirus exposure and HLA in healthy donors. Points from the study as a whole: Some V segments could not be told apart, so they were left out, TRBV6-2 and TRBV6-3 among them. Fewer N-insertions than the approximately 700-donor mean were reportedly shown by an Asian-associated ancestry cluster in a later analysis.

On this clone itself: The antigen is not known.

Researchers ran the PCR with 60 Vbeta and 13 Jbeta primers. TCRdb keeps only in-frame clones here, not all; method: immunoSEQ multiplex PCR. The sample has 80,000 to 100,000 clones, roughly 74% seen once. The CDR3 has 15 amino acids. From germline, CDR1 is MDHEN and CDR2 SYDVKM. V trimming: 5 bases; J trimming: 2 bases; junction bases outside the gene matches: 6. The specimen was PBMCs. The chain recombines TRBV28 with TRBJ1-2, with 9 bases fitting TRBD1. The clonotype originates from a woman younger than 30 in good health and CMV-seropositive. In DNA form, the CDR3 reads TGTGCCAGCAGTAAGGACAGGGGAGGAAACTATGGCTACACCTTC. It yields the protein CASSKDRGGNYGYTF.